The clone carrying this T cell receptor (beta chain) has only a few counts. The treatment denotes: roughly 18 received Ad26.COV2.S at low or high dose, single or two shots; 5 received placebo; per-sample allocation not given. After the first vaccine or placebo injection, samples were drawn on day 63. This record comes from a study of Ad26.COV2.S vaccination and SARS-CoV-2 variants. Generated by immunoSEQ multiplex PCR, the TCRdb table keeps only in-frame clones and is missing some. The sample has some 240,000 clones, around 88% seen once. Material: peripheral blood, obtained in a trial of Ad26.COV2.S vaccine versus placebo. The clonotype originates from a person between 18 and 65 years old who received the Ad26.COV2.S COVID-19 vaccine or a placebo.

The CDR3 region has the DNA TGTGCCAGCAGTAACAGGGGAAACGGGGAGCTGTTTTTT. Translating gives CASSNRGNGELFF. V gene TRBV6-2 or TRBV6-3 combines with J gene TRBJ2-2, with 7 bases fitting TRBD1. Germline loops: CDR1 MNHEY, CDR2 SVGEGT. V shed 5 bases, J shed 7 bases, and the junction held 4 bases outside the gene matches. This CDR3 comprises 13 residues.